Below, 12 T cell receptor beta chains from the same sample are listed, as sequenced in a study of cytomegalovirus exposure and HLA in healthy donors (TCRdb year 2017). Library preparation used the immunoSEQ multiplex PCR assay. For the multiplex PCR, a mixture combining 60 forward primers for TCR Vbeta segments and 13 reverse primers for TCR Jbeta segments was used. TCRdb obtained this table from immuneACCESS and retained in-frame rearrangements with V and J assigned. These tables miss some clones; where compared with another copy, unresolved V genes account for less than half of the shortfall, and the remainder is unexplained. The sample table contains tens of thousands of clones; only one count was recorded for around three quarters of them. Of the sample, roughly 6% falls within the top ten clones. The sequencing input was PBMCs. These receptors all stem from a man younger than 40 in good health and CMV-seronegative.

In this sample, this clone turned up once. The chain employs TRBV5-1 and TRBJ1-1; maybe TRBD1 (6 bases). V lost 5 bases and J 1 base, leaving 15 bases between the germline ends. From germline, CDR1 is SGHRS and CDR2 YFSETQ. There are 15 residues in the CDR3. DNA of the CDR3: TGCGCCAGCAGTTCTCCGGACAGATCGAACACTGAAGCTTTCTTT. This encodes CASSSPDRSNTEAFF.

V gene TRBV4-1 combines with J gene TRBJ1-2; 8 bases line up with TRBD1. Trimming took 1 base from V and 2 from J; bases not matched to a gene: 3. The V gene's germline CDR1 is MGHRA and CDR2 YSYEKL. The CDR3 covers 15 residues. The CDR3 spells CASSQGTGGNYGYTF. As DNA, the CDR3 is TGCGCCAGCAGCCAAGGCACAGGGGGGAACTATGGCTACACCTTC.

The rearrangement uses TRBV2 and TRBJ2-1; D call uncertain. Germline-derived CDR1 and CDR2 are SNHLY and FYNNEI. The CDR3 length is 14 residues. Between the trimmed V and J ends, which lost 1 base and 0 bases, there was a span of 4 bases. Here the CDR3 DNA reads TGTGCCAGCAGTGAAGTGAGCTCCTACAATGAGCAGTTCTTC. Protein product: CASSEVSSYNEQFF.

The rearrangement joins TRBV5-1 to TRBJ2-5; TRBD2 matches at 9 bases. The end of the DNA aligns better with TRBJ2-7, so the J call may be wrong. CDR3 size: 16 residues. CDR1 SGHRS and CDR2 YFSETQ come from the germline V gene. Written as DNA, the CDR3 is TGCGCCAGCAGCTTGGGCGGGTATAGCGGGAGCTACGAGCAGTACTTC. It is translated as CASSLGGYSGSYEQYF.

This sequence joins TRBV7-9 and TRBJ1-3; weak D call: TRBD1 (6 bases). In germline, CDR1 is SEHNR, CDR2 FQNEAQ (reference sequence). The CDR3 runs 16 residues. V was cut by 3 bases and J by 1 base, with 13 bases left in between. In DNA, the CDR3 is TGTGCCAGCAGCTTGCTACAGGGCAGATCTGGAAACACCATATATTTT. Translating gives CASSLLQGRSGNTIYF.

V usage is TRBV6-6 and J usage is TRBJ1-3; 7 positions agree with TRBD1. The CDR3 sequence is 16 residues long. CDR1 is MNHNY, CDR2 SVGAGI, per germline (reference sequence). V was clipped by 6 bases and J by 1 base; unmatched bases: 9. The CDR3 loop reads CASSLPGQHSGNTIYF. CDR3 bases: TGTGCCAGCAGCCTCCCGGGACAGCATTCTGGAAACACCATATATTTT.

J is TRBJ1-2 and V is TRBV2; D might be TRBD1 (5 bases). CDR1 and CDR2 (germline): SNHLY, FYNNEI. This CDR3 has 15 amino acids. The V gene lost 7 bases and the J gene lost 8 bases, with 23 bases spanning the gap. CDR3 nucleotides: TGTGCCAGCAACAACGAAGGTCAGGGAAGAGGAGGCTACACCTTC. Translated, it gives CASNNEGQGRGGYTF.

The chain links TRBV10-2 to TRBJ2-3, with TRBD2 matching over 8 bases. The ends lost 7 bases at V and 7 bases at J; junction bases unmatched: 7. CDR3 length: 13 amino acids. CDR1 and CDR2 from the germline V gene are WSHSY and SAAADI. The CDR3 sequence is CASTGRADNTQYF. The DNA for the CDR3 is TGCGCCAGCACCGGGAGGGCCGATAATACGCAGTATTTT.

This clone was found a few times. The V gene is TRBV11-2, the J gene TRBJ2-1; 10 bases line up with TRBD1. The ends lost 0 bases at V and 7 bases at J; junction bases unmatched: 15. The CDR3 is 19 amino acids. Germline CDR1 SGHAT, CDR2 FQNNGV. This CDR3 reads CASSLDPLSDRGIGNEQFF. The CDR3 region has the DNA TGTGCCAGCAGCTTAGATCCACTTTCGGACAGGGGGATTGGAAATGAGCAGTTCTTC.

The rearrangement joins TRBV29-1 to TRBJ1-1, with 7 bases lining up with TRBD1. Unmatched junction bases numbered 3, after V lost 7 bases and J lost 4 bases. Germline V gives CDR1 SQVTM, CDR2 ANQGSEA. This CDR3 is 11 amino acids long. The CDR3 coding sequence is TGCAGCGCAGGGGGAGGCACTGAAGCTTTCTTT. Its translation: CSAGGGTEAFF.

The rearrangement joins TRBV19 to TRBJ2-5; possibly TRBD2 for D (6 bases). In germline, CDR1 is LNHDA, CDR2 SQIVND (reference sequence). The V gene lost 3 bases and the J gene lost 2 bases, with 13 bases spanning the gap. This CDR3 is 15 amino acids long. CDR3 nucleotides: TGTGCCAGTAGTATGTCGCTAGCGAGGCAAGAGACCCAGTACTTC. Translation: CASSMSLARQETQYF.

This clone appeared a single time. The genes are TRBV7-9 and TRBJ2-7; D is possibly TRBD2 (5 bases). The CDR3 extends over 15 amino acids. Germline V gene lookup returns CDR1 SEHNR and CDR2 FQNEAQ (reference sequence). V was cut by 0 bases and J by 6 bases, with 15 bases left in between. In DNA, the CDR3 is TGTGCCAGCAGCTTAGCGCAAGGGAGCGCTTTCGAGCAGTACTTC. Translated, it gives CASSLAQGSAFEQYF.